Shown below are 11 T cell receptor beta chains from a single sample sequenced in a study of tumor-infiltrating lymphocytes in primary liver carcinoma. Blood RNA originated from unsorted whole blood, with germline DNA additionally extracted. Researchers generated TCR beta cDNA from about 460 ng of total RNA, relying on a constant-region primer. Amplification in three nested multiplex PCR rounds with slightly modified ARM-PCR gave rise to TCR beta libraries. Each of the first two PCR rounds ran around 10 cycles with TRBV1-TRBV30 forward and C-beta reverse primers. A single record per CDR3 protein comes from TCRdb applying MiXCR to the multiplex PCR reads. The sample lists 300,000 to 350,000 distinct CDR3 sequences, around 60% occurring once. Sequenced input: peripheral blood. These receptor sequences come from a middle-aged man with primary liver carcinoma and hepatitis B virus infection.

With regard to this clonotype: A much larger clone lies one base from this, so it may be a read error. The CDR3, as DNA: TGCAGCGTCGATAGCCCCGACAGGAGCGGAGTGGAGACCCAGTACTTC. It translates to CSVDSPDRSGVETQYF. J is TRBJ2-5 and V is TRBV29-1; maybe TRBD1 (6 bases). Trimming pared 6 bases from V and 5 bases from J, leaving 25 bases between. The CDR3 length is 16 residues. Per germline, CDR1 SQVTM and CDR2 ANQGSEA.

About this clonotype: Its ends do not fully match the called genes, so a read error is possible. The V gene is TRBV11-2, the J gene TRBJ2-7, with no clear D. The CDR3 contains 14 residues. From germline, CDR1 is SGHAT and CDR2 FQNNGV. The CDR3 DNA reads TGTGTCAGCAGCCCAAAGGCTTACTCCTACGAGAAGTACTTC. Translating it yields CVSSPKAYSYEKYF.

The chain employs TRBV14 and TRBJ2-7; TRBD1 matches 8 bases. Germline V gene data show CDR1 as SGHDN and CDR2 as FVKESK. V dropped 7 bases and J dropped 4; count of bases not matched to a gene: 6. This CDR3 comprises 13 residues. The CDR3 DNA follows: TGTGCCAGCATGCCGGGACAGGTGTACGAGCAGTACTTC. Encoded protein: CASMPGQVYEQYF.

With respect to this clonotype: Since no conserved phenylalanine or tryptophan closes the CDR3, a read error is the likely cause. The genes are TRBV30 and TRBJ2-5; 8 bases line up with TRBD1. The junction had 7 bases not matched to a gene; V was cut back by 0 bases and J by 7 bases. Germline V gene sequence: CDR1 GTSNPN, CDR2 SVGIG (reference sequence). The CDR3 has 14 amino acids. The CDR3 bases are TGTGCCTGGAGTGTTACAGGGGGGTATCGGACCCAGTACCTC. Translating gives CAWSVTGGYRTQYL.

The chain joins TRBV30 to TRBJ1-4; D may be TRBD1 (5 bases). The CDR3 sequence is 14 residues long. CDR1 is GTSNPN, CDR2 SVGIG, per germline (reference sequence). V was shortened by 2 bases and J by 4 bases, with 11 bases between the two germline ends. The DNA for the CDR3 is TGTGCCTGGAGTTTGGGGCTCAGTAATGAAAAACTGTTTTTT. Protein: CAWSLGLSNEKLFF.

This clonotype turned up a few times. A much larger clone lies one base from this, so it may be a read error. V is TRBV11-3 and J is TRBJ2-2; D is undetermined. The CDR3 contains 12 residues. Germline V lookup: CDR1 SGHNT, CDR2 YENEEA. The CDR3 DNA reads TGTGCCAGCAGCTTATTCACCGAGGAGCTGTTTTTT. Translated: CASSLFTEELFF.

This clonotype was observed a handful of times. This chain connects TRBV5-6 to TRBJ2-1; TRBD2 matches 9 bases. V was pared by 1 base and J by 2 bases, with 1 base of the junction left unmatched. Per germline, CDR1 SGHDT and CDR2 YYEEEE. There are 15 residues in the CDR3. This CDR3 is CASSLPSGTYNEQFF. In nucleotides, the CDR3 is TGTGCCAGCAGCTTGCCTAGCGGGACCTACAATGAGCAGTTCTTC.

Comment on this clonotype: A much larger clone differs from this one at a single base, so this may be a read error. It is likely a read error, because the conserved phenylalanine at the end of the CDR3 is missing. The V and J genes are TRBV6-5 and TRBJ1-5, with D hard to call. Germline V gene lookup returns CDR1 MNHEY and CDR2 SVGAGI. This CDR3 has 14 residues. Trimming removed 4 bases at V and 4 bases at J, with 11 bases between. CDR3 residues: CASSSLVTNQPQHC. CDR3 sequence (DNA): TGTGCCAGCAGTTCCCTGGTAACGAATCAGCCCCAGCATTGT.

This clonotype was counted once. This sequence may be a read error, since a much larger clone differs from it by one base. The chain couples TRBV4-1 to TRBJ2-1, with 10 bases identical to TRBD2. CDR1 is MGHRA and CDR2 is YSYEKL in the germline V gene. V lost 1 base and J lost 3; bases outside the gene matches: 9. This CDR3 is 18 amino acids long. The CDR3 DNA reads TGCGCCAGCAGCCAAGTAACTAGCGGGAAGGAATTCTACAATGAGCAGTTCTTC. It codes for CASSQVTSGKEFYNEQFF.

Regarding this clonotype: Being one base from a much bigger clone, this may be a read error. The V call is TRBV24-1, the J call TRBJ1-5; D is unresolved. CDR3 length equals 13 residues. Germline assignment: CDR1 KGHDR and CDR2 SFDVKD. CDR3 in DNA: TGTGCCATCAGTGAGCCAGGAAATCAGCCCCAGCATTTT. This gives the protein CAISEPGNQPQHF.

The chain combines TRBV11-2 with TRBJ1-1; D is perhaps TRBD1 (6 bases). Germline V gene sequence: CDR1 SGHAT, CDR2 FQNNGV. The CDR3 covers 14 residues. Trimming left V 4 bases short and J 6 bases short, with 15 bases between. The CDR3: CASSSWTAYAEAFF. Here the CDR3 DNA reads TGTGCCAGCAGCTCCTGGACAGCATACGCTGAAGCTTTCTTT.